The clone carrying this TCR beta chain is medium-sized by share. Its antigen remains unidentified. The source of the sample is a study of OX40 agonist ivuxolimab in advanced cancers. Whole-study findings and limits: On average, a greater number of expanded clones characterised CD8+ T cells relative to CD4+. Clonal expansion by week 6 occurred in CD4+ and CD8+ blood T cells (at 0.1 to 3.0 mg/kg). Partial responders at 0.1-3.0 mg/kg showed near-lowest clonal expansion.

Repertoires were generated with immunoSEQ multiplex PCR, while TCRdb's copy carries only in-frame clones and drops some. The table shows over 20,000 clones, with approximately 80% occurring only once. The ends were cut back, 0 bases at V and 4 bases at J, with 19 bases in the middle. The germline gives CDR1 LGHNA, CDR2 YSLEER. The CDR3 contains 18 residues. At baseline, cycle 4 day 1, and cycle 7 day 1, blood was sampled. Sequences were derived from CD4+ or CD8+ T cells sorted from blood, sampled in a trial of the OX40 agonist ivuxolimab. The V and J genes are TRBV4-3 and TRBJ1-5; D is perhaps TRBD1 (5 bases). This receptor was obtained from an adult with an advanced solid tumor such as melanoma, head and neck, liver or kidney cancer. CDR3 sequence: CASSQEVQGAAGNQPQHF. CDR3 nucleotide sequence: TGCGCCAGCAGCCAAGAAGTCCAGGGCGCGGCGGGGAATCAGCCCCAGCATTTT.